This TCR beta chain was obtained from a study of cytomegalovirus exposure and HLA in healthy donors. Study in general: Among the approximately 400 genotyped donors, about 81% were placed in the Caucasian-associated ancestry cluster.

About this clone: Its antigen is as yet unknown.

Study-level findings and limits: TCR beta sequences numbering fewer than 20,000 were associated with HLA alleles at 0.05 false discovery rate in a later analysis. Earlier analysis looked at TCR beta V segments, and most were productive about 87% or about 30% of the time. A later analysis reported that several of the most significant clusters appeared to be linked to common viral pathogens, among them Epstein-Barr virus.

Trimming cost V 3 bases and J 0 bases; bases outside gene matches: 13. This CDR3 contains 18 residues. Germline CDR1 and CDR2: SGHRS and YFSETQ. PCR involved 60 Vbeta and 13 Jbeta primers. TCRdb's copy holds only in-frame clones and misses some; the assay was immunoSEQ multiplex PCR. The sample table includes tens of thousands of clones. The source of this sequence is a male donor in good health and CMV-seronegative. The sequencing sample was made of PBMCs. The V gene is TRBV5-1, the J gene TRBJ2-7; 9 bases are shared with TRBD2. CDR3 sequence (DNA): TGCGCCAGCAGCTGGTCGTCTAGCGGGGACCTCAGCTCCTACGAGCAGTACTTC. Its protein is CASSWSSSGDLSSYEQYF.